Below, one TCR beta chain is given with its context. Symptom resolution, clearance, or two negative PCRs marked donors in Cohort 3 as recovered. Here immunoSEQ multiplex PCR was the method, and the copy in TCRdb shows in-frame clones only, minus some. Of 490,000 or so clones in the sample, approximately 86% were seen once. These data belong to a study of blood T cell repertoires in COVID-19. Per the germline V gene, CDR1 is SGHRS and CDR2 is YFSETQ. CDR3 length: 14 amino acids. The junction had 6 bases not matched to a gene; V was cut back by 7 bases and J by 4 bases. The material sequenced was PBMCs or T cells enriched from blood (not recorded which). The rearrangement uses TRBV5-1 and TRBJ2-2, with TRBD1 identical over 8 bases. The receptor was isolated from a woman in her fifties or sixties who had recovered from COVID-19. The CDR3 region has the DNA TGCGCCAGCCGCCCGACAGGGGCCACCGGGGAGCTGTTTTTT. It specifies CASRPTGATGELFF.